Below are 26 T cell receptor beta chains sequenced from a single sample in a study of metastatic and nonmetastatic thyroid tumors (TCRdb year 2020). Libraries came from PCR. Sequencing instrument: Illumina HiSeq 4000. TCRdb handled the public reads itself, with Q25 trimming in fastp and clone calling in MiXCR, and kept productive beta chains. In all, the sample holds about 7,300 clones, and about 19% of those were seen once. The leading ten clones occupy around 9.6% of the sample. No patient had received any treatment before thyroid surgery. Sequences were obtained from adjacent normal tissue. Receptor source: a female donor with papillary thyroid cancer or a benign thyroid nodule (not recorded which). Some clones in this sample may be carry-over from other donors' samples.

This clone is labeled medium-sized (0.01 to 0.1%). The rearrangement links TRBV20-1 to TRBJ2-7, with 7 bases matching TRBD1. Germline V lookup: CDR1 DFQATT, CDR2 SNEGSKA (reference sequence). After removal of 6 bases from V and 4 bases from J, the junction contained 12 bases not matched to a gene. This CDR3 comprises 14 residues. The CDR3 DNA sequence: TGCAGTGCGAGTGACAGGGTTAGTTTTTACGAGCAGTACTTC. Amino acids: CSASDRVSFYEQYF.

The genes are TRBV2 and TRBJ2-5; 7 positions agree with TRBD2. Germline assignment: CDR1 SNHLY and CDR2 FYNNEI. V lost 0 bases and J lost 1; bases outside the gene matches: 5. This CDR3 is 16 amino acids long. CDR3 loop: CASSEALGGGQETQYF. The DNA of the CDR3 is TGTGCCAGCAGTGAAGCGCTGGGCGGGGGCCAAGAGACCCAGTACTTC.

By share, this clone counts as medium-sized. The rearrangement links TRBV4-1 to TRBJ2-3; possible D gene TRBD2, 7 bases. Trimming pared 1 base from V and 7 bases from J, leaving 24 bases between. This CDR3 has 18 residues. CDR1 is MGHRA and CDR2 is YSYEKL in the germline V gene. This CDR3 reads CASSQGEIAGALLNTQYF. CDR3 nucleotides: TGCGCCAGCAGCCAAGGGGAGATCGCGGGGGCCCTTTTAAATACGCAGTATTTT.

This clone was counted at least ten times. A read error is possible here, since a much larger clone lies one base away. V gene TRBV20-1 combines with J gene TRBJ1-1; D not certain. Trimming removed 5 bases at V and 0 bases at J, with 4 bases between. The CDR3 is made up of 11 amino acids. CDR1 and CDR2 from the germline V gene are DFQATT and SNEGSKA (reference sequence). The CDR3 DNA is TGCAGTGCTGGAGTGAACACTGAAGCTTTCTTT. The encoded protein is CSAGVNTEAFF.

Relative to its sample, this clone is medium-sized. The chain recombines TRBV13 with TRBJ2-7; TRBD2 matches 14 bases. The junction had 6 bases not matched to a gene; V was cut back by 4 bases and J by 4 bases. The germline V gene has CDR1 PRHDT and CDR2 FYEKMQ (reference sequence). This CDR3 is 16 amino acids long. CDR3 in DNA: TGTGCCAGCAGCTCCAAGGGGACTAGCGGGGGATACGAGCAGTACTTC. Translating it yields CASSSKGTSGGYEQYF. Combining the CDR3 with reference TRBV13 and TRBJ2-7 gives the whole variable domain AAGVIQSPRHLIKEKRETATLKCYPIPRHDTVYWYQQGPGQDPQFLISFYEKMQSDKGSIPDRFSAQQFSDYHSELNMSSLELGDSALYFCASSSKGTSGGYEQYFGPGTRLTVT.

By share of the sample, this clone is medium-sized. CDR3 nucleotide sequence: TGTGCCTGCCACAAGACAGGAGACGAGCAGTACTTC. Translation: CACHKTGDEQYF. The J gene is TRBJ2-7, the V gene TRBV30, with D perhaps TRBD1 (6 bases). Germline V lookup: CDR1 GTSNPN, CDR2 SVGIG (reference sequence). This CDR3 spans 12 amino acids. Trimming took off 6 bases at V and 5 bases at J, with 14 bases between the two ends.

In this sample, this clone turned up a few times. The chain recombines TRBV6-9 with TRBJ2-1; 7 nucleotides match TRBD1. There are 13 residues in the CDR3. V lost 2 bases, J lost 7 bases, and 2 bases stayed unmatched. Germline CDR1 is MNHGY and CDR2 is SVAAGI. CDR3 nucleotide sequence: TGTGCCAGCAGTTATGAACAGGGGAATGAGCAGTTCTTC. Translated, it gives CASSYEQGNEQFF.

As regards this clone: Here the CDR3 omits its conserved ending phenylalanine or tryptophan, so a read error is the likely source. It is unclear where the CDR3 begins or ends on the DNA, so no DNA is shown, and the CDR3 is as TCRdb lists it. CDR3 amino acids: CARNTGYTEAIY. The chain uses TRBV19 and TRBJ1-1; the listed D gene, TRBD1, was not tested against the DNA. CDR1 LNHDA and CDR2 SQIVND come from the germline V gene (reference sequence). From its first to its last residue, the CDR3 has 12 amino acids.

Many counts were recorded for this clone. The V gene is TRBV9, the J gene TRBJ2-1, with TRBD1 matching over 7 bases. After removal of 4 bases from V and 7 bases from J, the junction contained 8 bases not matched to a gene. Germline-derived CDR1 and CDR2 are SGDLS and YYNGEE. The CDR3 covers 14 residues. The CDR3 bases are TGTGCCAGCAGCCCTCAGACAGGGCGGAATGAGCAGTTCTTC. Amino acids: CASSPQTGRNEQFF. Full variable domain (remainder filled in from reference TRBV9 and TRBJ2-1): DSGVTQTPKHLITATGQRVTLRCSPRSGDLSVYWYQQSLDQGLQFLIQYYNGEERAKGNILERFSAQQFPDLHSELNLSSLELGDSALYFCASSPQTGRNEQFFGPGTRLTVL.

This clone is termed medium-sized. The V gene is TRBV5-1, the J gene TRBJ1-1; no clear D. CDR3 length: 15 residues. Germline V gene sequence: CDR1 SGHRS, CDR2 YFSETQ. The V end lost 5 bases, the J end lost 0 bases, and 14 bases lay between the germline ends. CDR3: CASSPEVNMNTEAFF. Written as DNA, the CDR3 is TGCGCCAGCAGTCCGGAGGTTAACATGAACACTGAAGCTTTCTTT.

This clone is large in the sample. The V gene is TRBV6-2 or TRBV6-3, the J gene TRBJ2-7; D not resolved. This CDR3 contains 13 residues. The V gene lost 7 bases and the J gene lost 4 bases, with 14 bases spanning the gap. The V gene's germline CDR1 is MNHEY and CDR2 SVGEGT. The CDR3 DNA is TGTGCCAGCACGCTAAGAGGATTATACGAGCAGTACTTC. Translated, it gives CASTLRGLYEQYF.

For this clone: Because it lacks the conserved phenylalanine or tryptophan at the end, this CDR3 is likely a read error. No DNA is shown, since the ends of the CDR3 on it are uncertain; the CDR3 is the one TCRdb lists. J is TRBJ2-6 and V is TRBV7-2; the listed D gene, TRBD2, was not tested against the DNA. Germline CDR1 reads SGHTA; CDR2 reads FQGNSA. The CDR3 spans 10 amino acids, including both terminal residues. The CDR3 loop is CASSLARTSG.

Within the sample, this clone is medium-sized (0.01 to 0.1%). The gene calls are TRBV7-2 and TRBJ2-3; 11 nucleotides match TRBD2. Germline V gene lookup returns CDR1 SGHTA and CDR2 FQGNSA. With V trimmed by 3 bases and J by 0 bases, 5 bases remained unmatched. The CDR3 sequence is 17 residues long. This CDR3 reads CASSFRLAGKSTDTQYF. CDR3 nucleotides: TGTGCCAGCAGCTTCCGACTAGCGGGGAAGAGCACAGATACGCAGTATTTT.

This clone occurred a few times. The junction differs from germline at one of its ends, possibly a read error. The gene calls are TRBV6-1 and TRBJ2-7, with D uncertain. The CDR3 consists of 16 residues. CDR1 and CDR2 (germline): MNHNS, SASEGT. The CDR3 region is CVSRSEHTTTYYEQYF. CDR3 nucleotides: TGTGTCAGCAGGTCAGAACATACCACCACTTACTACGAGCAGTACTTC.

This chain connects TRBV20-1 to TRBJ2-7; 9 bases line up with TRBD2. Germline CDR1 is DFQATT and CDR2 is SNEGSKA (reference sequence). CDR3 length equals 15 residues. J was trimmed by 2 bases and V by 1 base; bases with no gene match: 6. This CDR3 reads CSARGSGGLTYEQYF. The CDR3 DNA reads TGCAGTGCTAGAGGTAGCGGGGGTTTAACCTACGAGCAGTACTTC.

In its sample, this clone is medium-sized. The V gene is TRBV5-1, the J gene TRBJ2-7; possibly TRBD2 for D (5 bases). Germline CDR1 and CDR2: SGHRS and YFSETQ. V lost 1 base and J lost 3, with 5 bases in between. The CDR3 sequence is 12 residues long. The CDR3 coding sequence is TGCGCCAGCAGCTTGACTAGCTACGAGCAGTACTTC. Protein: CASSLTSYEQYF.

This clone is medium-sized in the sample. V gene TRBV19 combines with J gene TRBJ2-2; TRBD2 matches at 10 bases. CDR1 LNHDA and CDR2 SQIVND come from the germline V gene (reference sequence). The CDR3 has 20 residues. The J segment lost 6 bases and the V segment lost 0 bases, leaving 16 bases of the junction unmatched. CDR3 protein: CASSIELLAGPGPHPGELFF. The CDR3 nucleotides read TGTGCCAGTAGTATAGAGCTACTAGCGGGACCTGGGCCCCACCCCGGGGAGCTGTTTTTT.

A note on this clone: The germline gene is not matched at one end of the junction; a read error may be the cause. The chain recombines TRBV11-2 with TRBJ1-2, with D possibly TRBD1 on 5 matching bases. This CDR3 contains 12 residues. Germline loops: CDR1 SGHAT, CDR2 FQNNGV. The CDR3: CASSLDRRQTIF. CDR3 nucleotide sequence: TGTGCCAGCAGCTTAGATCGGCGACAGACCATTTTC.

This clone turned up a few times. Mismatch with germline at one junction end may stem from a read error. The V and J genes are TRBV5-4 and TRBJ2-5, with D possibly being TRBD2 (6 bases). This CDR3 has 13 residues. Germline assignment: CDR1 SGHNT and CDR2 YYREEE (reference sequence). CDR3 residues: CASSLWGEETQYF. CDR3 sequence (DNA): TGCGCCAGCAGCTTGTGGGGGGAAGAGACCCAGTACTTC. The whole variable domain, filled in from reference TRBV5-4 and TRBJ2-5, reads ETGVTQSPTHLIKTRGQQVTLRCSSQSGHNTVSWYQQALGQGPQFIFQYYREEENGRGNFPPRFSGLQFPNYSSELNVNALELDDSALYLCASSLWGEETQYFGPGTRLLVL.

This clone was counted at least ten times. The gene calls are TRBV6-4 and TRBJ2-5, with D uncertain. There are 12 residues in the CDR3. The germline gives CDR1 MRHNA, CDR2 SNTAGT. Trimming pared 8 bases from V and 0 bases from J, leaving 7 bases between. CDR3 nucleotide sequence: TGTGCCAGCGGTACGGACCAAGAGACCCAGTACTTC. This encodes CASGTDQETQYF.

In its sample, this clone was seen many times. It may be a read error: a sequence one base away is much more abundant. Other DNA variants within this sample encode the same CDR3. The chain couples TRBV20-1 to TRBJ1-2; D is uncertain. The CDR3 loop spans 15 amino acids. Germline values: CDR1 DFQATT, CDR2 SNEGSKA (reference sequence). The CDR3 loop is CSARDATRPIYGYTF. The CDR3 DNA reads TGCAGTGCTAGAGACGCTACACGCCCTATCTATGGTTACACCTTC.

Relative to its sample, this clone is medium-sized. The chain joins TRBV7-3 to TRBJ2-7, with D maybe TRBD1 (6 bases). CDR1 is SGHTA, CDR2 FQGTGA, per germline. Trimming removed 0 bases at V and 3 bases at J, with 6 bases between. This CDR3 has 13 amino acids. Written as DNA, the CDR3 is TGTGCCAGCAGCTTAACAGGGGGCTACGAGCAGTACTTC. It is translated as CASSLTGGYEQYF.

The V and J genes are TRBV11-2 and TRBJ2-3; 7 bases line up with TRBD2. The ends lost 5 bases at V and 1 base at J; junction bases unmatched: 6. CDR1 and CDR2 from the germline V gene are SGHAT and FQNNGV. The CDR3 has 15 residues. The CDR3 region has the DNA TGTGCCAGCAGCCCAGGACTAGTCGGCACAGATACGCAGTATTTT. Amino acids: CASSPGLVGTDTQYF.

Relative to its sample, this clone is medium-sized. The chain recombines TRBV7-9 with TRBJ1-5; D is unclear. Germline loops: CDR1 SEHNR, CDR2 FQNEAQ (reference sequence). The CDR3 runs 14 residues. Trimming took 1 base from V and 3 from J, leaving 7 bases between them. The DNA for the CDR3 is TGTGCCAGCAGCTTAGTAGGGATCAATCAGCCCCAGCATTTT. Translation: CASSLVGINQPQHF.

The J gene is TRBJ2-5, the V gene TRBV2, with no clear D. The CDR3 is 11 residues long. Deletions cut 8 bases from V and 3 bases from J, with 7 bases between. Germline loops: CDR1 SNHLY, CDR2 FYNNEI. In nucleotides, the CDR3 is TGTGCCAGCTTCTACGAAGAGACCCAGTACTTC. Translating it yields CASFYEETQYF.

Ten or more counts support this clone. The chain combines TRBV5-4 with TRBJ2-1; D is uncertain. Germline loops: CDR1 SGHNT, CDR2 YYREEE (reference sequence). V dropped 0 bases and J dropped 9 bases, with 4 bases sitting between them. The CDR3 has 11 amino acids. DNA for the CDR3: TGTGCCAGCAGCTTGGCGCGTGAGCAGTTCTTC. It is translated as CASSLAREQFF.